This T cell receptor beta chain was captured in a study of T-cell memory formation after mild COVID-19. Background on the study: The study found TCR clusters largely donor specific.

Regarding this clonotype: The target antigen is unknown.

It was 5'RACE with constant-segment primers that produced the TCR alpha and TCR beta cDNA libraries, which carried sample barcodes and UMIs. From the 5' RACE reads, TCRdb called clonotypes with MiXCR, one entry per CDR3 protein. This sample has about 560,000 distinct CDR3 sequences; 20% to 25% occur once, and the top ten carry 7.5% to 9.5%. Overall study findings and caveats: Some clones that responded were present in memory (sampled pre-infection), which suggests cross-reactive memory joined.

V lost 0 bases and J lost 2, with 5 bases in between. This CDR3 region has 14 residues. V usage is TRBV12-3 or TRBV12-4 and J usage is TRBJ1-3; TRBD1 is a possible D gene (5 bases). This TCR derives from an adult woman who had mild COVID-19 (a few samples of this study predate the infection). Cell type and time point are not known. Sequenced: PBMCs or a T cell subset sorted from them (not recorded which). This chain's CDR3 is CASSLAGAGNTIYF. The CDR3 DNA reads TGTGCCAGCAGTTTAGCGGGGGCTGGAAACACCATATATTTT.